These T cell receptor beta chains were read from a single sample in a study of blood T cell repertoires in COVID-19. Method: immunoSEQ multiplex PCR; TCRdb's copy keeps in-frame clones and lacks some. Here the sample spans a few hundred thousand clones, nearly 85% being singletons. The sequencing sample was made of peripheral blood. Source of these receptors: a human donor in a cohort sampled during active COVID-19. Each CDR3 is given without its conserved first and last residue.

v_gene	j_gene	CDR3aa
TRBV5-4	TRBJ2-3	ASSPDRGSDTQY
TRBV6-5	TRBJ2-7	ASTTGTAKREQY
TRBV2	TRBJ1-1	ASSEAPLGGV
TRBV4-2	TRBJ2-5	ASSQEFGTSGQETQY
TRBV29-1	TRBJ1-1	SVDSHPGQGAKVSNTEAF
TRBV5-6	TRBJ2-3	ASSLFMGTERGTDTQY
TRBV28	TRBJ1-6	ASSFGRQGSSYNSPLH
TRBV2	TRBJ2-1	ASSETGLAGEDEQF
TRBV5-5	TRBJ2-7	ASSPTLYYEQY
TRBV5-1	TRBJ2-3	ASSLEGIADTQY
TRBV18	TRBJ1-2	ASSPNPRRPGQGGGYT
TRBV19	TRBJ1-2	ATSRAGGGYGYT
TRBV3-1/TRBV3-2	TRBJ2-1	ASSQDPWEGGQF
TRBV12-5	TRBJ1-5	ASAAEGLSNQPQH
TRBV19	TRBJ1-2	ASSKGTKYGWT
TRBV11-2	TRBJ2-3	ASSPLAVSTDTQY
TRBV9	TRBJ2-7	ASSVVAGGEQY
TRBV2	TRBJ2-2	ASSYPGQVTNTGELF
TRBV6-2/TRBV6-3	TRBJ2-1	ASSYMAGPYNEQF
TRBV19	TRBJ1-6	ASSIRGSNSPLH
TRBV27	TRBJ1-1	ASNRGREFGTEAF
TRBV9	TRBJ2-5	ASSAPLTRARIETQY
TRBV10-1	TRBJ2-7	ASSDFPIEKREDQY
TRBV27	TRBJ2-2	ASSLMAHSGRDTGELF
TRBV6-6	TRBJ2-7	ASSYSASYEQY
TRBV5-4	TRBJ2-3	ASRAVHSTDTQY
TRBV4-2	TRBJ1-2	ASSQASGGDGFFSYGYT
TRBV25-1	TRBJ1-5	ASSVNQDQPQH